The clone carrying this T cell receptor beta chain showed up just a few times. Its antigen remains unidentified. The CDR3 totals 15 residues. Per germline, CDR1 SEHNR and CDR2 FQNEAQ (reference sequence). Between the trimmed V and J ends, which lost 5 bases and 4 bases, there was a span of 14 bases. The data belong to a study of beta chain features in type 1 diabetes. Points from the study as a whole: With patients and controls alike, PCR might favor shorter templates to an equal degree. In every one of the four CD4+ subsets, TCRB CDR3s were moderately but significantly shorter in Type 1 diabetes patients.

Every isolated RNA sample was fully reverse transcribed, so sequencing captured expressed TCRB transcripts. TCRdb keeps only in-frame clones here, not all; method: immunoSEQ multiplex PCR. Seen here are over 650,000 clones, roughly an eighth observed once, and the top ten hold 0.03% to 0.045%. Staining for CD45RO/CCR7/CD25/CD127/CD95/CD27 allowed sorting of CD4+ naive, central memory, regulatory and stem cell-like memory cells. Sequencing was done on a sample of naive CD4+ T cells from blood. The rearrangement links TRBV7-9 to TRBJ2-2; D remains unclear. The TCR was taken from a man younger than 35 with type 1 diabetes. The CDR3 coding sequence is TGTGCCAGCAGCCTACGGACGGAACCCACCGGGGAGCTGTTTTTT. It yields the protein CASSLRTEPTGELFF.